The rows below give T cell receptor beta chains drawn from one sample of a study of siplizumab effects on memory and regulatory T cells. Sequencing was performed with immunoSEQ multiplex PCR; in TCRdb, only in-frame clones are kept and a portion is missing. This table holds some 100,000 clones, 80% to 95% found once. What was sequenced was CD4+ T cells sorted from blood. The source of these receptors is a human donor in good health. Some clones in this sample may be carry-over from other donors' samples. Each CDR3 is given with its conserved first and last residue. The D gene is left open where the match is weak. Only some rows state a clone size, as once, few, many or a class for expanded clones.

D gene: -; clone size: -; J gene: TRBJ2-7; V gene: TRBV21-1; CDR3 DNA: TGTGCCGACTACGAGCAGTACTTC; CDR3 protein: CADYEQYF
D gene: -; clone size: -; J gene: TRBJ2-2; V gene: TRBV2; CDR3 DNA: TGTGCCAGCAGGAGAGATACCCGAGGGACCGGGGAGCTGTTTTTT; CDR3 protein: CASRRDTRGTGELFF
D gene: -; clone size: once; J gene: TRBJ2-3; V gene: TRBV7-6; CDR3 DNA: TGTGCCAGCAGCTTAGTAGGTATAGGGACCGAGTCGAGGGATACGCAGTATTTT; CDR3 protein: CASSLVGIGTESRDTQYF
D gene: TRBD1; clone size: -; J gene: TRBJ1-5; V gene: TRBV28; CDR3 DNA: TGTGCCAGCAGTTTATTGAAGCAGGGGGTCCCCAATCAGCCCCAGCATTTT; CDR3 protein: CASSLLKQGVPNQPQHF
D gene: -; clone size: few; J gene: TRBJ1-5; V gene: TRBV19; CDR3 DNA: TGTGCCAGTAGTATAGGAAGGCGGGTTGGCAATCAGCCCCAGCATTTT; CDR3 protein: CASSIGRRVGNQPQHF
D gene: -; clone size: -; J gene: TRBJ2-4; V gene: TRBV25-1; CDR3 DNA: TGTGCCAGCAGTGATGGGGGGATTTGGTCCAAAAACATTCAGTACTTC; CDR3 protein: CASSDGGIWSKNIQYF
D gene: -; clone size: -; J gene: TRBJ2-2; V gene: TRBV5-6; CDR3 DNA: TGTGCCAGCAGCTATGAAGGCAGGGCCACCGGGGAGCTGTTTTTT; CDR3 protein: CASSYEGRATGELFF
D gene: TRBD1; clone size: -; J gene: TRBJ2-3; V gene: TRBV19; CDR3 DNA: TGTGCCAGTAGTAACGACAGGGTCCTAACAGATACGCAGTATTTT; CDR3 protein: CASSNDRVLTDTQYF
D gene: TRBD2; clone size: -; J gene: TRBJ2-1; V gene: TRBV19; CDR3 DNA: TGTGCCAGTAACAGACTAGCCGCGGACGTATCCTCCTACAATGAGCAGTTCTTC; CDR3 protein: CASNRLAADVSSYNEQFF
D gene: TRBD2; clone size: -; J gene: TRBJ2-1; V gene: TRBV6-5; CDR3 DNA: TGTGCCAGCAGATCCCCGGGACTAGCAAGCAATGAGCAGTTCTTC; CDR3 protein: CASRSPGLASNEQFF
D gene: -; clone size: once; J gene: TRBJ1-4; V gene: TRBV19; CDR3 DNA: TGTGCCAGTAGTCCATCGACCCCCCGTGAACTGTTTTTT; CDR3 protein: CASSPSTPRELFF
D gene: TRBD2; clone size: -; J gene: TRBJ2-1; V gene: TRBV7-9; CDR3 DNA: TGTGCCAGCAGCTTAACCGGGACTAGGTCATTCTTC; CDR3 protein: CASSLTGTRSFF
D gene: TRBD1; clone size: -; J gene: TRBJ1-2; V gene: TRBV27; CDR3 DNA: TGTGCTAGCAGCCCACAGGGACAGAAAATCCTGGGGGGCTACACCTTC; CDR3 protein: CASSPQGQKILGGYTF
D gene: -; clone size: -; J gene: TRBJ1-1; V gene: TRBV10-3; CDR3 DNA: TGTGCCACAGGACGGGTCAGCCGGGACACTGAAGCTTTCTTT; CDR3 protein: CATGRVSRDTEAFF
D gene: -; clone size: -; J gene: TRBJ1-4; V gene: TRBV7-9; CDR3 DNA: TGTGCCAGCAGCTATACAGGGAGTTGGAATGAAAAACTGTTTTTT; CDR3 protein: CASSYTGSWNEKLFF
D gene: -; clone size: -; J gene: TRBJ2-3; V gene: TRBV29-1; CDR3 DNA: TGCAGCGTTAATGAGGCTAGCGGCACAGATACGCAGTATTTT; CDR3 protein: CSVNEASGTDTQYF
D gene: TRBD2; clone size: few; J gene: TRBJ2-2; V gene: TRBV6-5; CDR3 DNA: TGTGCCAGCAGAAGAAGCGGGAGTAGTACCGGGGAGCTGTTTTTT; CDR3 protein: CASRRSGSSTGELFF
D gene: -; clone size: once; J gene: TRBJ2-1; V gene: TRBV27; CDR3 DNA: TGTGCCAGCAGTTTATTAGCGACCGGGAGATACAATGAGCAGTTCTTC; CDR3 protein: CASSLLATGRYNEQFF
D gene: -; clone size: -; J gene: TRBJ2-3; V gene: TRBV5-1; CDR3 DNA: TGCGCCAGCAGCTTGGCGGGGATCACGCAGTATTTT; CDR3 protein: CASSLAGITQYF
D gene: -; clone size: -; J gene: TRBJ2-2; V gene: TRBV5-1; CDR3 DNA: TGCGCCAGCAGCTTGGATGGTCTCGGGGAGCTGTTTTTT; CDR3 protein: CASSLDGLGELFF
D gene: -; clone size: -; J gene: TRBJ2-7; V gene: TRBV27; CDR3 DNA: TGTGCCAGCAGTTTCGGCTACACCTACGAGCAGTACTTC; CDR3 protein: CASSFGYTYEQYF
D gene: -; clone size: -; J gene: TRBJ1-1; V gene: TRBV7-9; CDR3 DNA: TGTGCCAGCAGCTTAGGAGTATTGAACACTGAAGCTTTCTTT; CDR3 protein: CASSLGVLNTEAFF
D gene: -; clone size: -; J gene: TRBJ2-7; V gene: TRBV29-1; CDR3 DNA: TGCAGCGTTAGAGACCCTGGAGGCGAGCAGTACTTC; CDR3 protein: CSVRDPGGEQYF
D gene: -; clone size: -; J gene: TRBJ1-1; V gene: TRBV13; CDR3 DNA: TGTGCCAGCAGTTTATCTGACAGAGGGAACACTGAAGCTTTCTTT; CDR3 protein: CASSLSDRGNTEAFF
D gene: -; clone size: -; J gene: TRBJ1-4; V gene: TRBV19; CDR3 DNA: TGTGCCAGTAGTCCTCGGACTGAAAAACTGTTTTTT; CDR3 protein: CASSPRTEKLFF
D gene: -; clone size: -; J gene: TRBJ2-3; V gene: TRBV18; CDR3 DNA: TGTGCCAGCTCACCCTTGGAACGGACGCAGTATTTT; CDR3 protein: CASSPLERTQYF
D gene: TRBD2; clone size: -; J gene: TRBJ2-5; V gene: TRBV11-3; CDR3 DNA: TGTGCCAGCAGCCCAGGACGGACTAGCCTGCAAGAGACCCAGTACTTC; CDR3 protein: CASSPGRTSLQETQYF
D gene: -; clone size: once; J gene: TRBJ1-5; V gene: TRBV27; CDR3 DNA: TGTGCCAGCAGCATCAGGGATACAAATCAGCCCCAGCATTTT; CDR3 protein: CASSIRDTNQPQHF
D gene: TRBD2; clone size: once; J gene: TRBJ2-1; V gene: TRBV30; CDR3 DNA: TGTGCCTGGACTAGCGGGGCTTACAATGAGCAGTTCTTC; CDR3 protein: CAWTSGAYNEQFF
D gene: TRBD1; clone size: -; J gene: TRBJ2-7; V gene: TRBV19; CDR3 DNA: TGTGCCAGTAGTACCCCCGGGACAGCTAGCGAGCAGTACTTC; CDR3 protein: CASSTPGTASEQYF
D gene: TRBD2; clone size: -; J gene: TRBJ2-1; V gene: TRBV6-1; CDR3 DNA: TGTGCCAGCATTAGGAGCGGGAGCTATGAGCAGTTCTTC; CDR3 protein: CASIRSGSYEQFF
D gene: TRBD1; clone size: -; J gene: TRBJ2-3; V gene: TRBV5-1; CDR3 DNA: TGCGCCAGCAGCCCACCAGTGGGCCTAGCCAGGGGGGATACGCAGTATTTT; CDR3 protein: CASSPPVGLARGDTQYF
D gene: -; clone size: -; J gene: TRBJ2-1; V gene: TRBV4-1; CDR3 DNA: TGCGCCAGCAGCCAATACTCGGGTTCCTACAATGAGCAGTTCTTC; CDR3 protein: CASSQYSGSYNEQFF
D gene: -; clone size: -; J gene: TRBJ1-2; V gene: TRBV5-6; CDR3 DNA: TGTGCCAGCAGCTTGCTGCAAAACTATGGCTACACCTTC; CDR3 protein: CASSLLQNYGYTF
D gene: TRBD1; clone size: -; J gene: TRBJ2-7; V gene: TRBV7-2; CDR3 DNA: TGTGCCAGCAGCACCCGACAGGGGATCTCCTACGAGCAGTACTTC; CDR3 protein: CASSTRQGISYEQYF
D gene: TRBD1; clone size: -; J gene: TRBJ1-2; V gene: TRBV9; CDR3 DNA: TGTGCCAGCAGCGCCGGGTGGACAGGGGCTGGCTACACCTTC; CDR3 protein: CASSAGWTGAGYTF
D gene: -; clone size: -; J gene: TRBJ1-1; V gene: TRBV6-6; CDR3 DNA: TGTGCCAGCAGTACCCTGGGGACGAACACTGAAGCTTTCTTT; CDR3 protein: CASSTLGTNTEAFF
D gene: -; clone size: once; J gene: TRBJ1-2; V gene: TRBV10-3; CDR3 DNA: TGTGCGACGGCGGACCTGGTTGGCTACACCTTC; CDR3 protein: CATADLVGYTF
D gene: TRBD1; clone size: once; J gene: TRBJ1-5; V gene: TRBV6-1; CDR3 DNA: TGTGCCAGCAGTGAAGCAGGGGGCTTTCAGCCCCAGCATTTT; CDR3 protein: CASSEAGGFQPQHF
D gene: TRBD2; clone size: -; J gene: TRBJ2-1; V gene: TRBV23-1; CDR3 DNA: TGCGCCAGCAGCACCGGACTAGCGGGACCCTACAATGAGCAGTTCTTC; CDR3 protein: CASSTGLAGPYNEQFF
D gene: -; clone size: -; J gene: TRBJ2-7; V gene: TRBV27; CDR3 DNA: TGTGCCAGCAGTCCGGACCGAGGGGGCTACGAGCAGTACTTC; CDR3 protein: CASSPDRGGYEQYF
D gene: TRBD1; clone size: -; J gene: TRBJ1-4; V gene: TRBV5-1; CDR3 DNA: TGCGCCAGCAGCCAAGGTCGACAGGGGCCGGCAACTAATGAAAAACTGTTTTTT; CDR3 protein: CASSQGRQGPATNEKLFF
D gene: TRBD1; clone size: -; J gene: TRBJ2-2; V gene: TRBV7-3; CDR3 DNA: TGTGCCAGCAGCCAGGGGGCGGCCGGGGAGCTGTTTTTT; CDR3 protein: CASSQGAAGELFF
D gene: -; clone size: -; J gene: TRBJ2-1; V gene: TRBV11-3; CDR3 DNA: TGTGCCAGCAGTCAAGATGTCCAGGTGATCAATGAGCAGTTCTTC; CDR3 protein: CASSQDVQVINEQFF
D gene: TRBD1; clone size: -; J gene: TRBJ1-1; V gene: TRBV18; CDR3 DNA: TGTGCCAGCTCAGCCGGGACAGGGAACACTGAAGCTTTCTTT; CDR3 protein: CASSAGTGNTEAFF
D gene: TRBD1; clone size: -; J gene: TRBJ2-7; V gene: TRBV10-1; CDR3 DNA: TGCGCCAGCAGTGCGGACAGGCGAGGGGTATACGAGCAGTACTTC; CDR3 protein: CASSADRRGVYEQYF
D gene: -; clone size: -; J gene: TRBJ2-5; V gene: TRBV2; CDR3 DNA: TGTGCCAGCAGACGACAGCAAGAGACCCAGTACTTC; CDR3 protein: CASRRQQETQYF
D gene: -; clone size: -; J gene: TRBJ1-1; V gene: TRBV6-5; CDR3 DNA: TGTGCCAGCAGTTATTCCGGACGGAACACTGAAGCTTTCTTT; CDR3 protein: CASSYSGRNTEAFF
D gene: TRBD1; clone size: -; J gene: TRBJ2-7; V gene: TRBV2; CDR3 DNA: TGTGCTTCAGGGGGCTCCTACTACGAGCAGTACTTC; CDR3 protein: CASGGSYYEQYF